This T cell receptor (beta chain) was identified in a study of blood T cell repertoires in COVID-19. Study-wide background: Researchers got acute and convalescent COVID-19 samples from the United States, Italy and Spain. PBMCs, B-cell-depleted T cells, or T cells provided the cDNA or gDNA that made up the material.

In the study's own analysis: Scientists estimated how many nucleated cells there were by amplifying reference gene primers. Assay: immunoSEQ multiplex PCR; the TCRdb copy retains only in-frame clones and omits some. That table supplies the V and J calls and clone size; D and trimming were determined from the DNA. This table has roughly 50,000 clones, over 80% appearing once. The sequencing sample was made of peripheral blood. This clonotype was obtained from a man between 65 and 85 years old with acute or convalescent COVID-19.

The CDR3 protein is CASSYGRDTPLHF. The CDR3 DNA reads as TGTGCCAGCAGTTACGGCAGGGATACACCCCTCCACTTT. This chain links TRBV6-5 with TRBJ1-6; possibly TRBD1 for D (5 bases). CDR3 size: 13 residues. The germline gives CDR1 MNHEY, CDR2 SVGAGI. Deletions cut 2 bases from V and 11 bases from J, with 10 bases between.